The source of this TCR beta chain is a study of CD8+ T cells in alopecia areata. General observations from the study: Normal scalp showed lower clonality than lesional scalp, especially alopecia totalis/universalis. Sequenced scalp T cells also include alphabeta T cells resident in normal skin.

Sorting from PBMCs produced CD4+ and CD8+ T cells. V shed 0 bases and J shed 1 base, with 3 bases lying between them. The CDR3 length is 13 residues. CDR1 and CDR2 (germline): MNHEY, SVGAGI. Following RNA extraction, reverse transcription yielded cDNA that acted as the sequencing template. The assay was immunoSEQ multiplex PCR, and TCRdb's table has in-frame clones only and misses some. The repertoire holds 120,000 or so clones, with less than 80% as singletons. A remark on this clone: Its antigen is still unknown.

Material for sequencing was CD4+ T cells sorted from blood. The chain is built from TRBV6-5 and TRBJ1-1; D not resolved. The receptor comes from a human donor in good health. CDR3 in amino acids: CASSYSENTEAFF. CDR3 bases: TGTGCCAGCAGTTACTCAGAGAACACTGAAGCTTTCTTT.